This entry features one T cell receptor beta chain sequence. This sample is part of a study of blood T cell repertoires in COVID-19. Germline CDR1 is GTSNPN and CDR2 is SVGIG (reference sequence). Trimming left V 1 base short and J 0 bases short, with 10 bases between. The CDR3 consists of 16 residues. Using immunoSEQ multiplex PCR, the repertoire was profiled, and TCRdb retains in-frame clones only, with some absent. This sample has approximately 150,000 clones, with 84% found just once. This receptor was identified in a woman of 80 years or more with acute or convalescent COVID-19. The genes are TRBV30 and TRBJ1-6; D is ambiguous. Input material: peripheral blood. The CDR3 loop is CAWSDGGRSYNSPLHF. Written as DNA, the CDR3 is TGTGCCTGGAGTGATGGCGGCCGCTCCTATAATTCACCCCTCCACTTT. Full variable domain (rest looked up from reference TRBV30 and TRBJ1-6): SQTIHQWPATLVQPVGSPLSLECTVEGTSNPNLYWYRQAAGRGLQLLFYSVGIGQISSEVPQNLSASRPQDRQFILSSKKLLLSDSGFYLCAWSDGGRSYNSPLHFGNGTRLTVT.